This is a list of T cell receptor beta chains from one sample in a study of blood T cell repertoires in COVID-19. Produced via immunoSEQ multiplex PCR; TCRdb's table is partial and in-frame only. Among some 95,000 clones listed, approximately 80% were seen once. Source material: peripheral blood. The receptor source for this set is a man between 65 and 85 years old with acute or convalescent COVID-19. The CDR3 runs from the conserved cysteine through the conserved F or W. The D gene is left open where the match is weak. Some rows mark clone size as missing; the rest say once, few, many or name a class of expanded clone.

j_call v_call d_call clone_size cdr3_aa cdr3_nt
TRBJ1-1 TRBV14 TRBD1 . CASSQQGAEAFF TGTGCCAGCAGCCAACAGGGGGCTGAAGCTTTCTTT
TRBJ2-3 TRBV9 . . CASSPPLGANTQYF TGTGCCAGCAGCCCTCCCCTAGGAGCAAATACGCAGTATTTT
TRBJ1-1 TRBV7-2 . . CASSSKGWGLNTEAFF TGTGCCAGCAGCTCGAAGGGGTGGGGCTTGAACACTGAAGCTTTCTTT
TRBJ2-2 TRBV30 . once CASTFVGATGELFF TGTGCCTCGACCTTCGTGGGGGCCACCGGGGAGCTGTTTTTT
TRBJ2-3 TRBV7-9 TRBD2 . CASSPSGLAALPVEDTQYF TGTGCCAGCAGCCCATCGGGACTAGCGGCCCTACCGGTCGAAGATACGCAGTATTTT
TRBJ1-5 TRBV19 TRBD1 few CASSTGTASNQPQHF TGTGCCAGTAGTACGGGGACAGCGAGCAATCAGCCCCAGCATTTT
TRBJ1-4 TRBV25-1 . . CASTGLGSRNEKLFF TGTGCCAGCACCGGTCTGGGGAGCAGGAATGAAAAACTGTTTTTT
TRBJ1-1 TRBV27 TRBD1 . CASWDRGQNTEAFF TGTGCCAGCTGGGACAGGGGACAGAACACTGAAGCTTTCTTT
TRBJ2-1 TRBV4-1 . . CASSQEWGSEAARSYNEQFF TGCGCCAGCAGCCAAGAATGGGGATCCGAAGCGGCAAGGTCCTACAATGAGCAGTTCTTC
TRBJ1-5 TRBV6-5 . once CASRIAGMNQPQHF TGTGCCAGCAGAATAGCGGGGATGAATCAGCCCCAGCATTTT
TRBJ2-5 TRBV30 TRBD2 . CAWSALAGPGQETQYF TGTGCCTGGAGCGCACTAGCGGGCCCGGGGCAAGAGACCCAGTACTTC
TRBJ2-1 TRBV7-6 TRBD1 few CASSLAGQSFYNEQFF TGTGCCAGCAGCTTAGCGGGACAGAGTTTCTACAATGAGCAGTTCTTC
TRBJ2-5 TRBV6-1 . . CASSESPRGAQETQYF TGTGCCAGCAGTGAGTCACCGCGCGGGGCCCAAGAGACCCAGTACTTC
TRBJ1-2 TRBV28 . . CASTEGRRVRGYTF TGTGCCAGCACCGAAGGGAGGCGAGTGAGAGGCTACACCTTC
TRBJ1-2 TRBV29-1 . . CSVEAHNTGYTF TGCAGCGTTGAAGCCCACAATACGGGCTACACCTTC
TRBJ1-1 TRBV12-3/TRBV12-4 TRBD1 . CASSLGTGEAFF TGTGCCAGCAGTTTGGGGACAGGAGAAGCTTTCTTT
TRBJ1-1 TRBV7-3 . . CASSLFQGSTEAFF TGTGCCAGCAGCTTATTTCAGGGGAGCACTGAAGCTTTCTTT
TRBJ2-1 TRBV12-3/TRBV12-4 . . CASSLLLKEQFF TGTGCCAGCAGTTTATTACTAAAGGAGCAGTTCTTC
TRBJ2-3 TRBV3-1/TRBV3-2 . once CASTLSGGPTDTQYF TGTGCCAGCACCCTATCAGGGGGGCCCACAGATACGCAGTATTTT
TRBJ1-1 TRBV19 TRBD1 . CASAALLGTGDTEAFF TGTGCCAGTGCAGCCCTCCTCGGGACAGGGGACACTGAAGCTTTCTTT
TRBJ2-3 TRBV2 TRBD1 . CASGQRTGTDTQYF TGTGCCAGCGGGCAGAGGACAGGAACAGATACGCAGTATTTT
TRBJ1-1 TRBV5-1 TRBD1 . CASSLGTGGGTEAFF TGCGCCAGCAGCTTGGGGACAGGGGGTGGCACTGAAGCTTTCTTT
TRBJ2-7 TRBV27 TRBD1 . CASSLMVGGDEQYF TGTGCCAGCAGTTTAATGGTAGGGGGCGACGAGCAGTACTTC
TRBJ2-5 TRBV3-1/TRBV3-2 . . CASSRSQGWETQYF TGTGCCAGCAGCCGGTCCCAGGGATGGGAGACCCAGTACTTC
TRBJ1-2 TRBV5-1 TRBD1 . CASSLNRGGGYTF TGCGCCAGCAGCTTGAACAGGGGCGGAGGCTACACCTTC
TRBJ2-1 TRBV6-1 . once CASSDGHPGNEQFF TGTGCCAGCAGTGATGGACACCCCGGCAATGAGCAGTTCTTC
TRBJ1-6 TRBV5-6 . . CASSSGGSPLHF TGTGCCAGCAGCTCCGGCGGGTCACCCCTCCACTTT